This T cell receptor (beta chain) was identified in a study of blood T cells in healthy people across ages. Germline V gives CDR1 MRHNA, CDR2 SNTAGT. This CDR3 spans 14 amino acids. With 6 bases removed from V and 3 bases from J, the gap between germline ends came to 15 bases. A second about 7 to 12 cycle PCR used barcoded and J-beta primers. MiXCR was run by TCRdb on the 5' RACE reads, yielding one entry per CDR3 protein. The repertoire holds some 780,000 distinct CDR3 sequences, with roughly 56% as singletons. Sequenced: blood. The source is a man in his forties in good health. The gene calls are TRBV6-4 and TRBJ2-7, with TRBD2 as a possible D gene (6 bases). The CDR3 bases are TGTGCCAGCAGCCGCGGGGCCGAAGACTACGAGCAGTACTTC. This translates into CASSRGAEDYEQYF.